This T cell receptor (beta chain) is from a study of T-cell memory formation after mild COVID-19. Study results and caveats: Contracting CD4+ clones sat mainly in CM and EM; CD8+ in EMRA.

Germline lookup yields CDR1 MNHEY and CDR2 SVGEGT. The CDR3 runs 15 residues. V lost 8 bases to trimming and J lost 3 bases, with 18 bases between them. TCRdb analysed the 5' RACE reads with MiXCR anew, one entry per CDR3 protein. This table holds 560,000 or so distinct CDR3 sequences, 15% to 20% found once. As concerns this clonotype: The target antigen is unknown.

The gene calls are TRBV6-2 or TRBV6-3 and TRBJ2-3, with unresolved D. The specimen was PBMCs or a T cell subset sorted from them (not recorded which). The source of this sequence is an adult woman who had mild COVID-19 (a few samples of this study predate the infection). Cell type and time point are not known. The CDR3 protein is CASRFRLRATDTQYF. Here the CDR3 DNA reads TGTGCCAGCCGCTTTCGGCTACGCGCAACAGATACGCAGTATTTT.